The next 22 T cell receptor beta chains were all read from a single sample in a study of blood T cell repertoires in COVID-19. Profiled with immunoSEQ multiplex PCR; TCRdb holds only in-frame clones, not every one. The sample yields around 300,000 clones, around 86% seen once. Specimen: peripheral blood. These receptor sequences come from a woman in her 40s who had recovered from COVID-19.

The V gene is TRBV27, the J gene TRBJ2-1; D is perhaps TRBD1 (5 bases). CDR3 length equals 15 residues. Germline CDR1 reads MNHEY; CDR2 reads SMNVEV (reference sequence). Trimming removed 6 bases from V and 0 bases from J, with 12 bases in between. CDR3 bases: TGTGCCAGCAGATCCGACAGAGACTCCTACAATGAGCAGTTCTTC. It is translated as CASRSDRDSYNEQFF.

The chain employs TRBV30 and TRBJ1-5; 7 nucleotides match TRBD1. Germline V gene lookup returns CDR1 GTSNPN and CDR2 SVGIG (reference sequence). V gave up 0 bases and J gave up 6 bases; unmatched junction bases: 14. This CDR3 has 17 amino acids. The CDR3 DNA sequence: TGTGCCTGGAGTGTAGGCCCCCCCCCAGGGGGGATTCAGCCCCAGCATTTT. Translation gives CAWSVGPPPGGIQPQHF.

The sample holds a few counts of this clone. The chain combines TRBV5-1 with TRBJ2-1; 8 bases fit TRBD2. CDR3 length: 14 amino acids. CDR1 SGHRS and CDR2 YFSETQ come from the germline V gene. V was clipped by 0 bases and J by 4 bases; unmatched bases: 0. The CDR3 bases are TGCGCCAGCAGCTTGGTAGCGGGGTACAATGAGCAGTTCTTC. This encodes CASSLVAGYNEQFF.

The chain recombines TRBV7-9 with TRBJ2-2, with D maybe TRBD2 (5 bases). Germline assignment: CDR1 SEHNR and CDR2 FQNEAQ (reference sequence). This CDR3 contains 11 residues. Trimming pared 7 bases from V and 7 bases from J, leaving 7 bases between. CDR3 in DNA: TGTGCCAGCAATCGGGGCGGGGAGCTGTTTTTT. Translated, it gives CASNRGGELFF.

The CDR3 sequence: CASSRSDRDRAYNEQFF. The DNA of the CDR3 is TGTGCCAGCTCACGGTCGGACCGGGACAGGGCCTACAATGAGCAGTTCTTC. This chain links TRBV18 with TRBJ2-1; 9 nucleotides line up with TRBD1. The CDR3 spans 17 residues. Germline CDR1 is KGHSH and CDR2 is LQKENI. The V segment lost 4 bases and the J segment 2 bases; nucleotides outside the gene matches: 9.

This rearrangement joins TRBV5-1 to TRBJ2-3; 10 bases are a match to TRBD2. Germline V gene data show CDR1 as SGHRS and CDR2 as YFSETQ. The CDR3 is made up of 15 amino acids. V gave up 4 bases and J gave up 1 base; unmatched junction bases: 3. The chain's CDR3 is CASSVSGRGTDTQYF. In DNA form, the CDR3 reads TGCGCCAGCAGCGTCAGCGGGAGGGGCACAGATACGCAGTATTTT.

The J gene is TRBJ2-7, the V gene TRBV7-2, with 7 bases aligning to TRBD1. The CDR3 runs 15 residues. V lost 1 base and J lost 2; bases outside the gene matches: 5. CDR1 and CDR2 (germline): SGHTA, FQGNSA. CDR3 loop: CASSLGGQTTYEQYF. The CDR3 nucleotides are TGTGCCAGCAGCTTAGGGGGACAGACAACCTACGAGCAGTACTTC.

This chain uses TRBV7-2 with TRBJ2-7; 9 bases line up with TRBD2. This CDR3 is 15 amino acids long. From germline, CDR1 is SGHTA and CDR2 FQGNSA. The V gene end was trimmed by 4 bases and the J gene end by 0 bases; junction bases not matched to a gene: 4. CDR3 bases: TGTGCCAGCAGCTCGACTAGCGGATTCTCCTACGAGCAGTACTTC. Translation gives CASSSTSGFSYEQYF.

This chain links TRBV19 with TRBJ1-2; 9 bases match TRBD1. The trim removed 2 bases at V and 8 bases at J, leaving 9 bases unmatched. The CDR3 is 15 amino acids. CDR1 and CDR2 from the germline V gene are LNHDA and SQIVND (reference sequence). In nucleotides, the CDR3 is TGTGCCAGTAGTATATTGGGGACAGGGTTGGAGGGCTACACCTTC. It yields the protein CASSILGTGLEGYTF.

The gene calls are TRBV5-1 and TRBJ2-3, with a weak D call TRBD2 (5 bases). CDR1 is SGHRS, CDR2 YFSETQ, per germline. The CDR3 extends over 16 amino acids. Trimming pared 1 base from V and 4 bases from J, leaving 16 bases between. This CDR3 is CASSLSGSSVADTQYF. CDR3 nucleotide sequence: TGCGCCAGCAGCTTGTCTGGCAGTAGCGTCGCAGATACGCAGTATTTT.

This clone came up once. V is TRBV7-9 and J is TRBJ2-3, with D perhaps TRBD2 (5 bases). There are 13 residues in the CDR3. In germline, CDR1 is SEHNR, CDR2 FQNEAQ (reference sequence). Trimming cost V 2 bases and J 5 bases, with 8 bases left between them. The CDR3 DNA follows: TGTGCCAGCAGCTTAACGGGGTTAGATACGCAGTATTTT. Translation gives CASSLTGLDTQYF. Based on the CDR3 plus reference TRBV7-9 and TRBJ2-3, the full variable domain is DTGVSQNPRHKITKRGQNVTFRCDPISEHNRLYWYRQTLGQGPEFLTYFQNEAQLEKSRLLSDRFSAERPKGSFSTLEIQRTEQGDSAMYLCASSLTGLDTQYFGPGTRLTVL.

The chain recombines TRBV7-9 with TRBJ2-1; the D is unclear. Trimming pared 1 base from V and 2 bases from J, leaving 9 bases between. The CDR3 is 15 residues long. Per the germline V gene, CDR1 is SEHNR and CDR2 is FQNEAQ (reference sequence). The CDR3 DNA follows: TGTGCCAGCAGCTTAGTATTTTCGGCCTACAATGAGCAGTTCTTC. It translates to CASSLVFSAYNEQFF. Looking up the rest from reference TRBV7-9 and TRBJ2-1 gives the full variable domain: DTGVSQNPRHKITKRGQNVTFRCDPISEHNRLYWYRQTLGQGPEFLTYFQNEAQLEKSRLLSDRFSAERPKGSFSTLEIQRTEQGDSAMYLCASSLVFSAYNEQFFGPGTRLTVL.

The CDR3 region is CATSGTSGYNEQFF. CDR3 coding DNA: TGTGCCACCAGCGGGACTAGCGGCTACAATGAGCAGTTCTTC. The genes are TRBV24-1 and TRBJ2-1, with 11 bases lining up with TRBD2. This CDR3 has 14 amino acids. Germline-derived CDR1 and CDR2 are KGHDR and SFDVKD. Germline trimming cut 7 bases from V and 3 bases from J; bases unmatched to any gene: 1.

This chain uses TRBV6-5 with TRBJ2-7, with 7 bases identical to TRBD2. This CDR3 region has 14 residues. Germline values: CDR1 MNHEY, CDR2 SVGAGI. The V segment lost 2 bases and the J segment 4 bases; nucleotides outside the gene matches: 5. The CDR3 is CASSYVAGGYEQYF. In DNA, the CDR3 is TGTGCCAGCAGTTACGTAGCGGGCGGGTACGAGCAGTACTTC.

The chain couples TRBV10-1 to TRBJ2-5, with D uncertain. Germline V gene sequence: CDR1 WNHNN, CDR2 SYGVQD (reference sequence). V was clipped by 0 bases and J by 5 bases, with 13 bases between them. This CDR3 has 15 residues. CDR3 loop: CASSESQTAVETQYF. CDR3 DNA: TGCGCCAGCAGTGAGTCACAAACCGCGGTGGAGACCCAGTACTTC.

V gene TRBV9 combines with J gene TRBJ1-5; D gene ambiguous. The CDR3 is made up of 14 amino acids. The V end was cut by 0 bases, the J end by 7 bases, with 11 bases between. The germline V gene has CDR1 SGDLS and CDR2 YYNGEE. CDR3 nucleotides: TGTGCCAGCAGCGTAGGGGTATCAGGACAGCCCCAGCATTTT. It codes for CASSVGVSGQPQHF.

The chain is built from TRBV5-1 and TRBJ1-1; D gene ambiguous. Germline V gives CDR1 SGHRS, CDR2 YFSETQ. The CDR3 runs to 15 residues. V gave up 2 bases and J gave up 0 bases, with 11 bases separating them. The chain's CDR3 is CASSFDNPMNTEAFF. Written as DNA, the CDR3 is TGCGCCAGCAGCTTTGACAACCCGATGAACACTGAAGCTTTCTTT.

The chain links TRBV29-1 to TRBJ2-7, with D possibly matching TRBD2 (5 bases). Germline V gives CDR1 SQVTM, CDR2 ANQGSEA. V was cut by 3 bases and J by 0 bases, with 9 bases left in between. The CDR3 loop spans 13 amino acids. CDR3 nucleotide sequence: TGCAGCGTTGACGACCGGGACTCCTACGAGCAGTACTTC. Protein: CSVDDRDSYEQYF.

The rearrangement joins TRBV18 to TRBJ1-5; weak D call: TRBD1 (6 bases). The CDR3 has 13 residues. V lost 5 bases and J lost 7, with 12 bases in between. CDR1 KGHSH and CDR2 LQKENI come from the germline V gene. The CDR3 is CASSTSGDQPQHF. In nucleotides, the CDR3 is TGTGCCAGCTCAACCTCAGGGGACCAGCCCCAGCATTTT.

This sequence joins TRBV9 and TRBJ2-7; the D gene is possibly TRBD1 (6 bases). V shed 4 bases and J shed 4 bases, with 18 bases lying between them. This CDR3 comprises 15 residues. Germline V gives CDR1 SGDLS, CDR2 YYNGEE. CDR3 sequence: CASSPGQGLSYEQYF. The CDR3 DNA is TGTGCCAGCAGCCCGGGGCAGGGGTTGTCTTACGAGCAGTACTTC.

The chain links TRBV3-1 (or the pseudogene TRBV3-2) to TRBJ2-7; D is uncertain. This CDR3 has 13 amino acids. The germline V gene encodes CDR1 LGHDT and CDR2 YNNKEL (reference sequence). V lost 0 bases, J lost 13 bases, and 16 bases lay in between. In nucleotides, the CDR3 is TGTGCCAGCAGCCAAGATGCTGGTGGGCCCTTATACTTC. This codes for CASSQDAGGPLYF.

The V and J genes are TRBV19 and TRBJ2-7; D possibly corresponds to TRBD2 (5 bases). Germline V CDR1 and CDR2: LNHDA, SQIVND (reference sequence). The CDR3 sequence is 14 residues long. With 6 bases removed from V and 6 bases from J, the gap between germline ends came to 18 bases. CDR3: CASSPGLGGREQYF. As DNA, the CDR3 is TGTGCCAGTAGCCCCGGGTTAGGAGGACGCGAGCAGTACTTC.